Here is one T cell receptor (beta chain) with its context. Its antigen is not identified. Data came from immunoSEQ multiplex PCR; TCRdb stores just in-frame clones and leaves some out. The data contain 70,000 to 75,000 clones, 84% of them seen just once; the ten biggest clones take up 4% to 5%. These data belong to a study of PD-L1 blockade in urothelial cancer. The wider study: Of 29 to 30 patients, about 24 were males with bladder-origin urothelial cancer. Once treatment had started, blood was analyzed at 3 weeks (second dose) and again at 6 weeks. Specimens of blood held a median count of about 150,000 T cells. Study-wide results and limits: Pretreatment TCR clonality in blood, when below the median, was predictive of better survival.

The specimen was PBMCs, collected around atezolizumab (anti-PD-L1) treatment. This clonotype was obtained from a man aged 65-85 years with urothelial cancer.

Here the CDR3 DNA reads TGTGCCAGCAGCTTGGGGCGAGTTCCCTCTGGAAACACCATATATTTT. Amino acids: CASSLGRVPSGNTIYF. The chain is built from TRBV11-2 and TRBJ1-3; TRBD1 might be the D (5 bases). The germline V gene has CDR1 SGHAT and CDR2 FQNNGV. Trimming stripped 3 bases from V and 0 bases from J, with 12 bases between. The CDR3 has 16 residues.